This T cell receptor (beta chain) was captured in a study of control samples from healthy donors and cancer patients. Trimming shortened V by 0 bases and J by 0 bases, and 8 bases separated the two germline ends. The CDR3 has 15 amino acids. CDR1 is ENHRY, CDR2 SYGVKD, per germline. Sequenced by immunoSEQ multiplex PCR; TCRdb stores in-frame clones only, minus some. The sample shows some 110,000 clones, 83% of them seen only once. This chain connects TRBV10-3 to TRBJ1-2, with D possibly being TRBD1 (5 bases). This receptor was identified in a woman in her fifties or sixties in good health. What was sequenced was blood. DNA of the CDR3: TGTGCCATCAGTGAGTCGCAGGGAGCTAACTATGGCTACACCTTC. It translates to CAISESQGANYGYTF.